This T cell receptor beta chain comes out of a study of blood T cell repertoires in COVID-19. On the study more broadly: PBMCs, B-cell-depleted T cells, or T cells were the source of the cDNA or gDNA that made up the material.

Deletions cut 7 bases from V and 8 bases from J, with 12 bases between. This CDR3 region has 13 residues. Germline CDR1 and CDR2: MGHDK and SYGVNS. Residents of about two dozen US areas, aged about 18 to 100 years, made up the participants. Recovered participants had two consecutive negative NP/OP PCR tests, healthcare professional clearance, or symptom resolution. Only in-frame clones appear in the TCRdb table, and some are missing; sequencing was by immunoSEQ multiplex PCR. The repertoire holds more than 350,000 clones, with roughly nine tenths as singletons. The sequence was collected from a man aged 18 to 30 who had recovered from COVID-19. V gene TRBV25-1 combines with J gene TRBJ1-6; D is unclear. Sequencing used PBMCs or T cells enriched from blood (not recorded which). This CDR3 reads CASNRDRDSPLHF. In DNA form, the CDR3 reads TGTGCCAGCAATCGGGATAGGGATTCACCCCTCCACTTT.